One sample yielded the 9 T cell receptor beta chains listed below, sequenced in a study of persistence of HIV-infected CD4 T cells (dated by TCRdb to the early 2020s). The treatment or condition label here, explained by the study, means: suppressive antiretroviral therapy. Cells were stimulated with lysates of CMV-infected fibroblasts at roughly 11 ug/mL. Nonresponding CD40L-negative CD69-negative CD45RO-high memory CD4+ T cells were sorted as memory populations depleted of antigen-responding cells. Antigens of these TCRs are unknown. The immunoSEQ hsTCRB assay version 4, run in survey mode, was used to sequence TCRbeta repertoires from genomic DNA. TCRdb took over this immuneACCESS table, retaining in-frame rearrangements with V and J assigned. Such tables are incomplete; in checked studies, under half of the missing clones stem from an unresolved V gene, and the remainder is unexplained. This sample is represented by tens of thousands of clones; roughly 82% of them were singletons. Roughly 6.7% of the sample is taken by the ten largest.

The sequencing here drew on CD4+ T cells sorted from PBMCs after roughly 18-hour stimulation, taken from a patient who received antiretroviral therapy. What this sample's cell subset or site label stands for: CD40L-CD69- CD45RO-high memory CD4 T cells not responding to CMV lysate. The receptors here all came from an adult woman with HIV who was CMV-seropositive.

V is TRBV19 and J is TRBJ2-7, with D possibly being TRBD1 (7 bases). The CDR3 runs 16 residues. CDR1 is LNHDA, CDR2 SQIVND, per germline (reference sequence). With 2 bases removed from V and 2 bases from J, the gap between germline ends came to 16 bases. The CDR3 coding sequence is TGTGCCAGTAGTATATTGGGCGGGACAGCGCCCTACGAGCAGTACTTC. Protein sequence: CASSILGGTAPYEQYF.

This chain uses TRBV6-5 with TRBJ1-4, with TRBD1 as a possible D gene (6 bases). Germline V lookup: CDR1 MNHEY, CDR2 SVGAGI. CDR3 length: 16 residues. V was pared by 2 bases and J by 8 bases, with 18 bases between. CDR3 nucleotides: TGTGCCAGCAGTTACCCCTCGGGCCGGGGGCGCGAAAAACTGTTTTTT. The encoded protein is CASSYPSGRGREKLFF.

The rearrangement uses TRBV18 and TRBJ1-2, with D maybe TRBD1 (5 bases). The ends were cut back, 3 bases at V and 1 base at J, with 9 bases in the middle. CDR3 length equals 14 residues. Per germline, CDR1 KGHSH and CDR2 LQKENI. The CDR3 sequence is CASSPSGSNYGYTF. The CDR3 DNA reads TGTGCCAGCTCACCGTCAGGGAGTAACTATGGCTACACCTTC.

The genes are TRBV3-1 (or the pseudogene TRBV3-2) and TRBJ1-1; 8 bases align to TRBD1. The CDR3 runs 16 residues. Germline CDR1 reads LGHDT; CDR2 reads YNNKEL (reference sequence). Trimming took 4 bases from V and 3 from J; bases not matched to a gene: 10. The CDR3 coding sequence is TGTGCCAGCAGCCCCGGACAGGGTGGGCCCTACACTGAAGCTTTCTTT. It yields the protein CASSPGQGGPYTEAFF.

V is TRBV28 and J is TRBJ1-2; D is possibly TRBD1 (6 bases). V lost 2 bases and J 8 bases, leaving 9 bases between the germline ends. CDR1 MDHEN and CDR2 SYDVKM come from the germline V gene. The CDR3 runs 12 residues. DNA of the CDR3: TGTGCCAGCAGTTTACCAGGGGTGGGCTACACCTTC. Translated, it gives CASSLPGVGYTF.

The V and J genes are TRBV18 and TRBJ1-2, with D perhaps TRBD1 (6 bases). The CDR3 has 13 amino acids. Germline loops: CDR1 KGHSH, CDR2 LQKENI. Trimming took 0 bases from V and 8 from J, leaving 10 bases between them. CDR3 protein: CASSPPGGLGYTF. Written as DNA, the CDR3 is TGTGCCAGCTCACCACCGGGGGGGCTGGGCTACACCTTC.

The rearrangement uses TRBV6-5 and TRBJ1-2; TRBD1 matches 8 bases. Germline CDR1 is MNHEY and CDR2 is SVGAGI. The CDR3 contains 13 residues. The V segment lost 2 bases and the J segment 7 bases; nucleotides outside the gene matches: 3. This CDR3 is CASSYGTGSGYTF. The DNA for the CDR3 is TGTGCCAGCAGTTACGGGACAGGTAGTGGCTACACCTTC.

The rearrangement joins TRBV11-1 to TRBJ1-5; the D gene is possibly TRBD1 (6 bases). Trimming shortened V by 5 bases and J by 2 bases, and 13 bases separated the two germline ends. Germline CDR1 SGHAT, CDR2 FQDESV (reference sequence). CDR3 length equals 15 residues. The CDR3 reads CASSQGGYGNQPQHF. The CDR3 nucleotides read TGTGCCAGCAGCCAAGGGGGGTACGGCAATCAGCCCCAGCATTTT.

CDR3 loop: CASRTGGRARGYTF. CDR3 sequence (DNA): TGTGCCAGCAGAACGGGCGGTCGGGCGAGAGGCTACACCTTC. The chain joins TRBV6-5 to TRBJ1-2, with no clear D. Germline CDR1 and CDR2: MNHEY and SVGAGI. The V end lost 6 bases, the J end lost 8 bases, and 19 bases lay between the germline ends. The CDR3 consists of 14 residues.